This T cell receptor (beta chain) is from a study of blood T cell repertoires in COVID-19. Study in general: Some COVID-19 samples were acute and others convalescent; all came from the United States, Italy and Spain. From T cells, B-cell-depleted T cells, or PBMCs came the material, which was cDNA or gDNA.

V shed 5 bases and J shed 5 bases, with 15 bases lying between them. Germline V gives CDR1 SGHAT, CDR2 FQNNGV. The CDR3 has 14 residues. Under the authors' procedure: Estimation of nucleated cell counts relied on the amplification of reference gene primers. Assay: immunoSEQ multiplex PCR; the TCRdb copy retains only in-frame clones and omits some. The V and J calls and the clone size are those of that table, but D and trimming were determined from the DNA. Among 390,000 or so clones listed, around 86% were seen once. The clonotype originates from a woman aged 25 to 45 with active or convalescent COVID-19. The chain uses TRBV11-2 and TRBJ2-5; no definite D call. The sample was peripheral blood. The CDR3 bases are TGTGCCAGCAGCCCTCCGACTTACCGGGAGACCCAGTACTTC. Translated, it gives CASSPPTYRETQYF.